This TCR beta chain was found in a study of human T cells and chemical hapten exposure (dated by TCRdb to the early 2020s). Broadly, across the study: For sensitization, 2% DPC in acetone was applied to a roughly 2 cm by roughly 2 cm area of upper inner arm skin. Weekly therapeutic DPC doses were additionally applied to the scalp of patients throughout the roughly 23-week study period. Libraries were combined into a pool for sequencing, and differences in TCR yield between samples came mainly from small differences in library volumes within the pool. Blood samples were taken from patients before sensitization (week 0) and then at 2, 6 and about 24 weeks after DPC sensitization. Patch tests used Finn chambers with 0.01% DPC on the upper back, scored after 6 days by International Contact Dermatitis Research Group standards. Peripheral blood TCR repertoire changes were tracked in vivo in alopecia patients during primary and secondary sensitization to the hapten diphenylcyclopropenone (DPC). Most of the patients in the cohort were female, and the cohort covered alopecia areata with under or over 50% scalp involvement, alopecia totalis and alopecia universalis. Twenty-nine alopecia patients provided blood for TCR sequencing at one to four time points (pre-sensitization, 2, 6 and 24 weeks). Points the paper makes about the study in general: Because every patient had alopecia, a presumed autoimmune disease, the patients' immune response might differ from that of healthy individuals. Repeated subsampling changed both the strength of the expansion versus patch-test correlation and the threshold at which the correlation became significant. Expanded TCRs formed significantly more large CDR3 similarity clusters than pre-sensitization or healthy control sets, consistent with antigen-driven responses. A positive correlation was found between the number of PT1 expanded TCRs and patch test score, with significance reached at thresholds 8, 16 and 32 but not 4. The number of TCRs above 1 in 1000 frequency did not change with DPC sensitization; there was no evidence of global repertoire structure alterations.

From cysteine to phenylalanine, the CDR3 is 12 amino acids long. Of the read, only the CDR3 DNA is kept; its 36 bases are in frame from base 1. The germline V gene (reference sequence) specifies DFQATT as CDR1 and SNEGSKA as CDR2. V sheds 6 bases and J sheds 5 bases, leaving 13 bases between their ends. The sample's time point label is to be understood as: patch test 1, 2 weeks after DPC sensitization. The treatment or condition label of this sample denotes: therapeutic diphenylcyclopropenone sensitization with weekly scalp DPC. Blood at each patch-test visit was drawn before the patch test was applied. Patients were eligible if aged 18 to 70, diagnosed with alopecia and judged suitable for DPC therapy, and pregnant patients were excluded. Total RNA was extracted from unfractionated whole blood collected in Tempus Blood RNA tubes. This clonotype has ten or more counts. Which antigen it targets is not known. No per-base quality is available; no much larger clone lies one base away.

Library prep was done by RACE. The instrument given in TCRdb is NextSeq 500. Library preparation attached unique molecular identifiers to individual cDNA molecules for quantitative, reproducible TCR counting. Both TCR alpha and TCR beta chains were sequenced from each blood RNA sample. The study's processing was this. The median number of TCRs per sample was approximately 96,000, ranging from about 20,000 to 750,000. The Decombinator software suite was used to annotate V, J and CDR3 in the TCR reads. To make PS versus PT1 abundance plots, every sample was subsampled to the same number of TCRs (28,000). Expanded TCRs were defined as absent before sensitization and observed at least eight times at the 2-week time point. TCRdb reran the public reads through fastp at Q25 and MiXCR, keeping productive beta chains. Records with the same CDR3 protein are collapsed into one entry carrying the most frequent genes and DNA. TCRdb, not the original authors, processed these V and J calls. The table for this sample lists tens of thousands of distinct CDR3 sequences; about 12% of them were counted only once. In total, the top ten clones hold roughly 4% of the sample.

The receptor chain draws on TRBV20-1 and TRBJ1-1; the D gene is perhaps TRBD1, from 6 matching bases. This clonotype was sampled from a woman aged 55-69 years with alopecia areata. Some clones in this sample may be carry-over from other donors' samples. The material sequenced was whole blood, taken in connection with sensitization to the hapten diphenylcyclopropenone (DPC). The sequence in DNA is TGCAGTGCCAGGGGCCCGGGGACTGAAGCTTTCTTT. The resulting protein is CSARGPGTEAFF.